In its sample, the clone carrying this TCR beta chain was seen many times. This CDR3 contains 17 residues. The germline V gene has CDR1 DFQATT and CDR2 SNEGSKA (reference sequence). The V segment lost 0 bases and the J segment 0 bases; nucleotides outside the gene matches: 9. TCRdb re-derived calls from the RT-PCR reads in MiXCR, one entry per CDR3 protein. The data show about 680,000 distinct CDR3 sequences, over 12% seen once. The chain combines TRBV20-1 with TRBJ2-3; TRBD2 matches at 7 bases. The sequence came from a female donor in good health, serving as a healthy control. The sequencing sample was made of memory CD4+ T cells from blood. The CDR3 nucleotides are TGCAGTGCTAGAGATCCCCCTAGCGGCGATAGCACAGATACGCAGTATTTT. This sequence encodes CSARDPPSGDSTDTQYF.